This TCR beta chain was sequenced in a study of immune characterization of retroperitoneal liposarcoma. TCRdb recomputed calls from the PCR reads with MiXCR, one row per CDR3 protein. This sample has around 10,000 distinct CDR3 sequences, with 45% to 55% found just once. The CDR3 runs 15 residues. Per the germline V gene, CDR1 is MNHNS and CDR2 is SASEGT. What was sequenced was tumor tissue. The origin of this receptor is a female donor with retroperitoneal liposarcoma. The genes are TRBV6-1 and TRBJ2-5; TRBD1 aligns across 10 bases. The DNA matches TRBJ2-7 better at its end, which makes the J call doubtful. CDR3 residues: CASIGLGQGNYEQYF. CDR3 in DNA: TGTGCCAGCATCGGGCTGGGACAGGGGAACTACGAGCAGTACTTC.